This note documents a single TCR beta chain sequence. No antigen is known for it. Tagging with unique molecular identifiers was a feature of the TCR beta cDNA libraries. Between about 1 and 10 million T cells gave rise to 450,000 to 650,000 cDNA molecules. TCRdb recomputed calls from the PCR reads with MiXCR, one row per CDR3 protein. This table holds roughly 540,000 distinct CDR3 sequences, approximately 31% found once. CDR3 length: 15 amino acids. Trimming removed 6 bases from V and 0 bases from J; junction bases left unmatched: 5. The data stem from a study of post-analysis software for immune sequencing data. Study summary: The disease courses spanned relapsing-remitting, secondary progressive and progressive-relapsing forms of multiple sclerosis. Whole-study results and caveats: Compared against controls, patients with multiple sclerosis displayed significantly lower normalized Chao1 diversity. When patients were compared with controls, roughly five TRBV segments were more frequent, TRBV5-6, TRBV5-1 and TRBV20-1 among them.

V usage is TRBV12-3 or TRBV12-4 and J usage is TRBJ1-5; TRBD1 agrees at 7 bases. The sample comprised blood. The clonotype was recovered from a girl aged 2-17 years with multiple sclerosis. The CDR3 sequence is CASSQGQDSNQPQHF. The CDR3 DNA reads TGTGCCAGCAGCCAAGGACAGGATAGCAATCAGCCCCAGCATTTT.